The rows below give T cell receptor beta chains drawn from one sample of a study of T cells in Graves' hyperthyroidism and ophthalmopathy. TCRdb redid the calling of the multiplex PCR reads with MiXCR, one entry per CDR3 protein. The repertoire holds 640,000 or so distinct CDR3 sequences, with about 14% as singletons. The material sequenced was blood. These receptor sequences come from a woman younger than 30 with Graves' ophthalmopathy. Both conserved end residues are part of each CDR3. The D gene is left open where the match is weak. The size entry is marked missing in some rows and otherwise reads once, few, many or a size class.

TRBJ2-5 many TRBV7-2 NA CASSGIGQETQYF TGTGCCAGCAGCGGGATCGGGCAAGAGACCCAGTACTTC
TRBJ1-1 many TRBV7-2 NA CASSLAVPAEAFF TGTGCCAGCAGCTTAGCGGTCCCCGCTGAAGCTTTCTTT
TRBJ2-3 many TRBV7-8 TRBD1 CASSLYQGQEYF TGTGCCAGCAGCTTATATCAGGGACAGGAGTATTTT
TRBJ1-2 few TRBV29-1 NA CSVEGHNYGYTF TGCAGCGTTGAAGGGCACAACTATGGCTACACCTTC
TRBJ2-2 few TRBV7-9 NA CASSPRVRPTGELFF TGTGCCAGCAGCCCTCGGGTTAGGCCCACCGGGGAGCTGTTTTTT
TRBJ2-2 NA TRBV7-9 NA CASSFLLRLDGGRVQRTRELFF TGTGCCAGCAGCTTCCTCCTTCGTCTGGATGGGGGGCGGGTCCAGAGAACCAGGGAGCTGTTTTTT
TRBJ2-2 NA TRBV29-1 NA CSVKATHTGELFF TGCAGCGTTAAGGCCACACACACCGGGGAGCTGTTTTTT
TRBJ1-2 many TRBV30 NA CASGTIANYGYTF TGTGCCTCCGGAACAATAGCTAACTATGGCTACACCTTC
TRBJ2-1 NA TRBV14 NA CASSQGLRSSYNEQFF TGTGCCAGCAGCCAAGGTCTGAGGTCCTCCTACAATGAGCAGTTCTTC
TRBJ2-3 NA TRBV30 NA CASCCAYRWSADTQYF TGTGCCTCCTGCTGCGCCTACAGGTGGTCCGCAGATACGCAGTATTTT
TRBJ2-1 many TRBV2 NA CASSDLGHEQFF TGTGCCAGCAGTGACCTGGGGCATGAGCAGTTCTTC
TRBJ2-1 NA TRBV5-4 NA CASSLGYGSPYKEQFF TGTGCCAGCAGCTTGGGGTACGGGAGTCCCTACAAGGAGCAGTTCTTC
TRBJ2-5 NA TRBV28 NA CASGPGKETQYF TGTGCCAGCGGACCAGGAAAAGAGACCCAGTACTTC
TRBJ2-3 many TRBV2 NA CASRDSYTDTQYF TGTGCCAGCAGGGACAGCTACACAGATACGCAGTATTTT
TRBJ2-1 many TRBV20-1 TRBD2 CSARPPLAGGQSYNEQFF TGCAGTGCTCGGCCCCCTCTAGCGGGAGGACAGTCCTACAATGAGCAGTTCTTC
TRBJ2-2 NA TRBV29-1 TRBD1 CSAGRGSNTGELFF TGCAGCGCCGGCAGGGGGTCGAACACCGGGGAGCTGTTTTTT
TRBJ2-3 few TRBV7-3 NA CASSLSSATDTQYF TGTGCCAGCAGCTTAAGTAGCGCTACAGATACGCAGTATTTT
TRBJ1-2 few TRBV19 TRBD1 CASSIILQGAGGYTF TGTGCCAGTAGTATCATCCTACAGGGGGCAGGTGGCTACACCTTC
TRBJ2-6 NA TRBV2 NA CASSDPPDGANVLTF TGTGCCAGCAGCGACCCCCCTGACGGGGCCAACGTCCTGACTTTC
TRBJ2-3 many TRBV11-3 TRBD2 CASSSSGSPGGTQYF TGTGCCAGCAGCTCTAGCGGGAGCCCCGGGGGCACGCAGTATTTT
TRBJ2-1 few TRBV9 TRBD2 CASHSGRALLNEQFF TGTGCCAGTCATAGCGGGAGGGCCCTTTTAAATGAGCAGTTCTTC
TRBJ2-7 many TRBV3-1 TRBD2 CASSQGLAGATYEQYF TGTGCCAGCAGCCAAGGGTTAGCGGGAGCTACCTACGAGCAGTACTTC
TRBJ2-7 many TRBV6-5 NA CASSYSKPGEQYF TGTGCCAGCAGTTACTCGAAACCGGGGGAGCAGTACTTC
TRBJ2-7 NA TRBV7-9 TRBD2 CASSPRGSGSVEQYF TGTGCCAGCAGCCCCCGGGGGAGCGGGAGCGTGGAGCAGTACTTC
TRBJ2-3 NA TRBV24-1 TRBD2 CAASDLRASGMTSTDTQYF TGTGCCGCCAGTGATCTTCGGGCTAGCGGGATGACGAGCACAGATACGCAGTATTTT
TRBJ2-3 many TRBV28 NA CASSLDSWSTDTQYF TGTGCCAGCAGTTTAGACTCCTGGAGCACAGATACGCAGTATTTT
TRBJ1-4 many TRBV5-1 TRBD1 CASGVGTVLEKLFF TGCGCCAGCGGCGTTGGGACAGTGCTCGAAAAACTGTTTTTT
TRBJ1-1 many TRBV11-2 TRBD1 CASRDRGRNTEAFF TGTGCCAGCAGGGACAGGGGCCGAAACACTGAAGCTTTCTTT
TRBJ2-5 few TRBV4-3 NA CASSQDQSIRGPGTQYF TGCGCCAGCAGCCAAGATCAGTCTATCCGGGGGCCAGGGACCCAGTACTTC
TRBJ2-7 many TRBV11-3 NA CASTASSDSYEQYF TGTGCCAGTACCGCAAGTAGCGACTCCTACGAGCAGTACTTC
TRBJ2-3 NA TRBV6-2/TRBV6-3 TRBD2 CASSVGLAEDTQYF TGTGCCAGCAGTGTGGGACTAGCGGAAGATACGCAGTATTTT
TRBJ1-2 many TRBV3-1 NA CASSQESLGYTF TGTGCCAGCAGCCAAGAGTCCCTTGGCTACACCTTC
TRBJ1-5 NA TRBV19 TRBD1 CASSTVPGQGRAGQPQHF TGTGCCAGTAGTACCGTCCCGGGACAGGGAAGGGCTGGACAGCCCCAGCATTTT
TRBJ1-4 many TRBV7-9 NA CASSLVSSIRGATNEKLFF TGTGCCAGCAGCTTGGTCAGTTCTATCAGAGGGGCAACTAATGAAAAACTGTTTTTT
TRBJ2-7 NA TRBV6-9 TRBD2 CASSYGLALSSYEQYF TGTGCCAGCAGTTACGGACTAGCGCTAAGCTCCTACGAGCAGTACTTC
TRBJ1-5 many TRBV6-1 NA CAPLLQGGQPQHF TGTGCGCCGCTTCTACAGGGCGGTCAGCCCCAGCATTTT
TRBJ1-5 many TRBV20-1 NA CSARGPGSYSNQPQHF TGCAGTGCTAGGGGTCCAGGTTCCTATAGCAATCAGCCCCAGCATTTT
TRBJ1-1 few TRBV6-2/TRBV6-3 TRBD1 CASSYSPDRGNTEAFF TGTGCCAGCAGTTACTCGCCCGACAGGGGGAACACTGAAGCTTTCTTT
TRBJ1-1 few TRBV7-3 NA CASSPNGQMSTEAFF TGTGCCAGCAGCCCCAACGGACAAATGAGCACTGAAGCTTTCTTT
TRBJ2-3 few TRBV4-1 TRBD2 CASSQEGLAVADTQYF TGCGCCAGCAGCCAAGAGGGACTAGCGGTGGCAGATACGCAGTATTTT
TRBJ1-3 NA TRBV9 NA CASSVGPAGGNTIYF TGTGCCAGCAGCGTAGGGCCGGCAGGTGGAAACACCATATATTTT
TRBJ2-5 few TRBV29-1 TRBD1 CSVEDRGLQETQYF TGCAGCGTTGAAGACAGGGGGCTCCAAGAGACCCAGTACTTC
TRBJ2-1 many TRBV20-1 NA CSARMDQGSGYNYNEQFF TGCAGTGCTAGGATGGATCAGGGTTCCGGGTATAATTACAATGAGCAGTTCTTC
TRBJ2-7 NA TRBV24-1 NA CATSSGQSAYYEQYF TGTGCCACCAGCTCCGGGCAGTCGGCCTATTACGAGCAGTACTTC
TRBJ1-4 NA TRBV6-1 TRBD1 CASSLTQGAGEKLFF TGTGCCAGCAGTCTAACACAGGGGGCAGGAGAAAAACTGTTTTTT
TRBJ2-5 NA TRBV12-3/TRBV12-4 NA CASSLLNRAQETQYF TGTGCCAGCAGTTTATTGAACAGGGCCCAAGAGACCCAGTACTTC
TRBJ1-4 many TRBV2 NA CASGGSPNEKLFF TGTGCCAGCGGGGGCAGCCCTAATGAAAAACTGTTTTTT
TRBJ2-1 once TRBV6-1 TRBD2 CASGIAGGGEQFF TGTGCCAGCGGAATAGCGGGAGGGGGTGAGCAGTTCTTC